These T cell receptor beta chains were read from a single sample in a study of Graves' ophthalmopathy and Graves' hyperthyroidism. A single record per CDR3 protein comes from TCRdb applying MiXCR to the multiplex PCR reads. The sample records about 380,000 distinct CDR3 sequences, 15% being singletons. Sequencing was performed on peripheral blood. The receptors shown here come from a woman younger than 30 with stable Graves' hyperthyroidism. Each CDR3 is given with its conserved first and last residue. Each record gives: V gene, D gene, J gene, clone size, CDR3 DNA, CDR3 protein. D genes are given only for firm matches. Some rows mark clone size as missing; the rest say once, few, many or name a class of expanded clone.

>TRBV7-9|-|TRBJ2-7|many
TGTGCCAGCAGCTTAGTACCCTCCTACGAGCAGTACTTC
CASSLVPSYEQYF
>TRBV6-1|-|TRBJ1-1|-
TGTGCCAGCAGTGAAGTTCGGGGAAACGCTGAAGCTTTCTTT
CASSEVRGNAEAFF
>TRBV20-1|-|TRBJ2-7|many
TGCAGTGCTAGCCACAGGGATGGATCCTACGAGCAGTACTTC
CSASHRDGSYEQYF
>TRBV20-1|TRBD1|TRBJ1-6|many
TGCAGTGCTGGACAGGCGAATTCACCCCTCCACTTT
CSAGQANSPLHF
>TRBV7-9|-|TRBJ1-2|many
TGTGCCAGCAGCTTCTGGGCCTATGATGAAACCTTC
CASSFWAYDETF
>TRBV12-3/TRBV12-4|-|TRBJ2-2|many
TGTGCCAGCGGATCCCAGGCCCCCCGCACCGGGGAGCTGTTTTTT
CASGSQAPRTGELFF
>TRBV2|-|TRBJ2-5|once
TGTGCCAGCAGGGCGACAGGCTCAGGAGAGACCCAGTACTTC
CASRATGSGETQYF
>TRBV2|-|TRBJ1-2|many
TGTGCCAGCAGTGCGAGAAACTATGGCTACACCTTC
CASSARNYGYTF
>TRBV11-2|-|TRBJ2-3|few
TGTGCCAGCAGCCGCCTCAGGGGATCCACAGATACGCAGTATTTT
CASSRLRGSTDTQYF
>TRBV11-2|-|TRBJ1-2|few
TGTGCCAGCAGCCGGACAGAGATAGTAGGTGGCTACACCTTC
CASSRTEIVGGYTF
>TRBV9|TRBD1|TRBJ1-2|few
TGTGCCAGCAGCAGGGGGGACAGGGGTCAAGGGGATGGCTACACCTTC
CASSRGDRGQGDGYTF
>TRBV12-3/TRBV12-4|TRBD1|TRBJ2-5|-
TGTGCCAGCACCCCGGGACAGGGAGGAGGGGAGACCCAGTACTTC
CASTPGQGGGETQYF
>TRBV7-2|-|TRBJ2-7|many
TGTGCCAGCAGCTTTAATCAGGGGTACTACCACGAGCAGTACTTC
CASSFNQGYYHEQYF
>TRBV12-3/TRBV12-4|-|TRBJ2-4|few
TGTGCCAGCAGTGATGCCAAAAACATTCAGTACTTC
CASSDAKNIQYF
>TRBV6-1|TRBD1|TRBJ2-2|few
TGTGCCAGCACCCCGGGACAGGGGATCACCGGGGAGCTGTTTTTT
CASTPGQGITGELFF
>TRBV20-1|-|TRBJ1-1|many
TGCAGTGCTGCCGGGGGGAACACTGAAGCTTTCTTT
CSAAGGNTEAFF
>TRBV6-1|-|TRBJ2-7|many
TGTGCCAGCAGGGAGGTAGCCGAGCAGTACTTC
CASREVAEQYF
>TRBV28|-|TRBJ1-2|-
TGTGCCAGCAGTTTATCGGCCGGTCGTGGCTACACCTTC
CASSLSAGRGYTF
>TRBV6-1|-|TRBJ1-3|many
TGTGCCAGCAGTGCCCCGACCCTGCCTGGAAACACCATATATTTT
CASSAPTLPGNTIYF
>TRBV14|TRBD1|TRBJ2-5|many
TGTGCCAGCAGCCTTAAGACAGGGGGGCTGTTAGAGACCCAGTACTTC
CASSLKTGGLLETQYF
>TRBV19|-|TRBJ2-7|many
TGTGCCAGTAGCCTCGCATTAGCCTACGAGCAGTACTTC
CASSLALAYEQYF
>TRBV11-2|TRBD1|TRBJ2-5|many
TGTGCCAGCAGCTTCCAGGGGGCCCAGTACTTC
CASSFQGAQYF
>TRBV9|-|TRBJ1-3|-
TGTGCCAGCAGCCTGCAGGGGCTCTCTGGAAACACCATATATTTT
CASSLQGLSGNTIYF
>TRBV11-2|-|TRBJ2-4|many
TGTGCCAGCAGCTTAGAAACCAAAAACATTAAGTACTTC
CASSLETKNIKYF
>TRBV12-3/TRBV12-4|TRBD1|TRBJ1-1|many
TGTGCCAGCAACGGGGACAGGGTTGGGCAAGCTTTCTTT
CASNGDRVGQAFF
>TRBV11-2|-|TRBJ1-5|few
TGTGCCAGCAGCTTAGTTGGCAGGGAAAACTATCAGCCCCAGCATTTT
CASSLVGRENYQPQHF